This T cell receptor beta chain originates from a study of long-term antiretroviral therapy in people with HIV. Study conclusions and caveats: Diversity remained lower than transplant donor controls, even though it increased after ART.

Survey-level immunoSEQ v3.0 assays were run. The method was immunoSEQ multiplex PCR; TCRdb's version includes in-frame clones alone and lacks a portion of them. The profile shows about 39,000 clones, more than 70% of them singletons. Details on this clone: The antigen is not known.

Germline V gene lookup returns CDR1 SGHDT and CDR2 YYEEEE. V was cut by 5 bases and J by 0 bases, with 18 bases left in between. The CDR3 runs to 17 residues. This sequence joins TRBV5-6 and TRBJ1-5, with a weak D call TRBD1 (5 bases). Here the sequenced sample was unsorted PBMCs, taken 3.1 years after starting antiretroviral therapy. The receptor was derived from a woman in her fifties or sixties with HIV. CDR3 sequence (DNA): TGTGCCAGCAGTCTCAGGGTGTCGGGGATTAGCAATCAGCCCCAGCATTTT. Residues: CASSLRVSGISNQPQHF.